This TCR beta chain comes out of a study of T cell repertoires in cytomegalovirus infection. Study-level findings and limits: HLA-C-restricted TCR beta clonotypes specific for CMV led the ex vivo response.

MiXCR, run by TCRdb on the reads, gives a single entry per CDR3 protein. This repertoire shows 65,000 to 85,000 distinct CDR3 sequences, about 29% found once; its top ten account for 59%. Germline assignment: CDR1 MDHEN and CDR2 SYDVKM. This CDR3 has 18 residues. J gave up 3 bases and V 8 bases, and 18 bases lay outside the gene matches. At least ten counts were recorded for this clonotype. The antigen is unknown. Here the sequenced sample was CD8+ T cells from cultured PBMCs, taken from culture after CMV antigen stimulation. This TCR came from a human donor in good health (CMV status not recorded). Some clones in this sample may be carry-over from other donors' samples. V gene TRBV28 combines with J gene TRBJ1-4; 7 nucleotides agree with TRBD1. In DNA, the CDR3 is TGTGCCAGCTTCCCCCCGTCGAGGGGGCGAGGCCCTAATGAAAAACTGTTTTTT. Encoded protein: CASFPPSRGRGPNEKLFF.